Each of the 27 T cell receptor beta chains below was sequenced from the same sample in a study of blood T cell repertoires in COVID-19. Method: immunoSEQ multiplex PCR; TCRdb's copy keeps in-frame clones and lacks some. The table has approximately 270,000 clones, approximately 85% seen once. The sample consisted of PBMCs or T cells enriched from blood (not recorded which). These receptors originate from a woman younger than 45 who had recovered from COVID-19.

The DNA of the CDR3 is TGTGCCAGCAGACTCGGACAGGTCACTGAAGCTTTCTTT. Its protein is CASRLGQVTEAFF. This chain joins TRBV6-5 and TRBJ1-1; TRBD1 agrees at 7 bases. Germline V gene lookup returns CDR1 MNHEY and CDR2 SVGAGI. J was trimmed by 4 bases and V by 6 bases; bases with no gene match: 5. The CDR3 is 13 amino acids.

This CDR3 is CASSSSPGNGYTF. The CDR3 DNA reads TGTGCCAGCAGCTCCTCCCCGGGGAATGGCTACACCTTC. V gene TRBV7-8 combines with J gene TRBJ1-2; no firm D call. Per the germline V gene, CDR1 is SGHVS and CDR2 is FQNEAQ. The CDR3 is 13 residues long. V dropped 4 bases and J dropped 6 bases, with 12 bases sitting between them.

CDR3 DNA: TGTGCCAGCAGCTCGGGACAGGGAAAGACTGAAGCTTTCTTT. This gives the protein CASSSGQGKTEAFF. The chain links TRBV7-6 to TRBJ1-1; 9 bases fit TRBD1. Germline CDR1 and CDR2: SGHVS and FNYEAQ. There are 14 residues in the CDR3. Trimming removed 4 bases from V and 5 bases from J; junction bases left unmatched: 5.

V gene TRBV5-4 combines with J gene TRBJ2-1; the D gene is possibly TRBD1 (6 bases). The V gene's germline CDR1 is SGHNT and CDR2 YYREEE (reference sequence). The ends were cut back, 4 bases at V and 8 bases at J, with 28 bases in the middle. This CDR3 contains 18 residues. CDR3 region: CASSPGGLSGAGRDEQFF. The CDR3 DNA is TGTGCCAGCAGCCCAGGCGGCCTCTCAGGGGCAGGCAGGGATGAGCAGTTCTTC.

This clone was found a few times. The chain uses TRBV28 and TRBJ1-2, with D unresolved. Germline values: CDR1 MDHEN, CDR2 SYDVKM. The CDR3 runs to 14 residues. Deletions cut 3 bases from V and 6 bases from J, with 14 bases between. CDR3 protein: CASSFASGTNGYTF. The CDR3 coding sequence is TGTGCCAGCAGTTTTGCGAGCGGAACTAATGGCTACACCTTC.

V usage is TRBV30 and J usage is TRBJ2-3; possible D gene TRBD1, 6 bases. CDR3 length: 15 amino acids. V lost 4 bases and J lost 2, with 16 bases in between. From germline, CDR1 is GTSNPN and CDR2 SVGIG (reference sequence). This chain's CDR3 is CAWNLVGDITDTQYF. The CDR3 DNA follows: TGTGCCTGGAACCTGGTGGGGGACATCACAGATACGCAGTATTTT. The entire variable domain, with the rest obtained from reference TRBV30 and TRBJ2-3, is as follows: SQTIHQWPATLVQPVGSPLSLECTVEGTSNPNLYWYRQAAGRGLQLLFYSVGIGQISSEVPQNLSASRPQDRQFILSSKKLLLSDSGFYLCAWNLVGDITDTQYFGPGTRLTVL.

This sequence joins TRBV6-4 and TRBJ2-5; 10 nucleotides agree with TRBD2. V lost 3 bases to trimming and J lost 5 bases; unmatched junction nucleotides: 3. The germline gives CDR1 MRHNA, CDR2 SNTAGT. The CDR3 covers 14 residues. CDR3 bases: TGTGCCAGCAGTGAGGCTAGCGGGAGTGAGACCCAGTACTTC. This codes for CASSEASGSETQYF.

The chain combines TRBV28 with TRBJ1-5; 9 nucleotides line up with TRBD1. Germline values: CDR1 MDHEN, CDR2 SYDVKM. V dropped 5 bases and J dropped 6; count of bases not matched to a gene: 5. The CDR3 loop spans 14 amino acids. The CDR3 DNA reads as TGTGCCAGCAGTCTACAGGGGGCAACTCAGCCCCAGCATTTT. It yields the protein CASSLQGATQPQHF.

V usage is TRBV2 and J usage is TRBJ1-1, with D possibly matching TRBD1 (5 bases). The V gene's germline CDR1 is SNHLY and CDR2 FYNNEI. CDR3 length: 13 amino acids. Trimming stripped 7 bases from V and 1 base from J, with 10 bases between. The CDR3 coding sequence is TGTGCCAGCAAGACCCAGGGGAACACTGAAGCTTTCTTT. This sequence encodes CASKTQGNTEAFF.

V is TRBV30 and J is TRBJ1-4; D uncertain. CDR1 and CDR2 (germline): GTSNPN, SVGIG (reference sequence). The length of the CDR3 is 13 residues. Trimming stripped 0 bases from V and 4 bases from J, with 6 bases between. This CDR3 is CAWSVRGNEKLFF. DNA for the CDR3: TGTGCCTGGAGTGTACGGGGTAATGAAAAACTGTTTTTT.

This clone was observed a handful of times. V is TRBV5-1 and J is TRBJ1-2, with 7 bases matching TRBD1. The J segment lost 3 bases and the V segment lost 4 bases, leaving 6 bases of the junction unmatched. The CDR3 is 14 residues long. Germline V gene lookup returns CDR1 SGHRS and CDR2 YFSETQ. The CDR3 nucleotides are TGCGCCAGCAGCCCTACAGGGGTGGACTATGGCTACACCTTC. It specifies CASSPTGVDYGYTF.

The J gene is TRBJ2-3, the V gene TRBV7-2; possibly TRBD2 for D (5 bases). Germline assignment: CDR1 SGHTA and CDR2 FQGNSA. There are 17 residues in the CDR3. V lost 4 bases and J lost 0, with 17 bases in between. In DNA form, the CDR3 reads TGTGCCAGCAGCTCTGCGGGTCGGGCGGTTAGCACAGATACGCAGTATTTT. Amino acid sequence: CASSSAGRAVSTDTQYF.

CDR3 bases: TGCGCCAGCAGCCAAGTGGAACTAGCGGGGACCTCCTACGAGCAGTACTTC. Its protein is CASSQVELAGTSYEQYF. This chain connects TRBV4-1 to TRBJ2-7; 10 bases align to TRBD2. V lost 1 base and J lost 0; bases outside the gene matches: 6. Germline CDR1 is MGHRA and CDR2 is YSYEKL. This CDR3 has 17 amino acids.

The chain links TRBV6-5 to TRBJ2-3; 8 bases fit TRBD1. Germline V gene data show CDR1 as MNHEY and CDR2 as SVGAGI. V gave up 6 bases and J gave up 2 bases; unmatched junction bases: 7. The CDR3 has 15 residues. The CDR3: CASSLNRGTTDTQYF. The CDR3, as DNA: TGTGCCAGCAGCCTAAACAGGGGGACCACAGATACGCAGTATTTT.

The chain is built from TRBV18 and TRBJ1-6, with 7 bases identical to TRBD1. The junction had 13 bases not matched to a gene; V was cut back by 3 bases and J by 14 bases. The CDR3 sequence is 15 residues long. Germline CDR1 KGHSH, CDR2 LQKENI. CDR3 in DNA: TGTGCCAGCTCACCGACGGGACAGTCGCTATCGGCCCTCCACTTT. Translated, it gives CASSPTGQSLSALHF.

This clone has just a few counts. The chain has TRBV10-3 and TRBJ1-6, with 7 bases identical to TRBD1. With V trimmed by 3 bases and J by 10 bases, 12 bases remained unmatched. The CDR3 loop spans 16 amino acids. In germline, CDR1 is ENHRY, CDR2 SYGVKD. The CDR3 reads CAISDPSLGGGSPLHF. The CDR3 nucleotides are TGTGCCATCAGTGACCCTTCTCTAGGGGGCGGCTCACCCCTCCACTTT.

The chain uses TRBV28 and TRBJ1-1; possibly TRBD1 for D (5 bases). This CDR3 has 15 residues. Trimming shortened V by 1 base and J by 4 bases, and 13 bases separated the two germline ends. The germline gives CDR1 MDHEN, CDR2 SYDVKM. The CDR3 protein is CASSLSRQLSTEAFF. CDR3 bases: TGTGCCAGCAGTTTATCTAGACAGCTAAGCACTGAAGCTTTCTTT.

This chain connects TRBV6-5 to TRBJ2-2, with 8 nucleotides matching TRBD1. V gave up 10 bases and J gave up 3 bases; unmatched junction bases: 10. Germline CDR1 MNHEY, CDR2 SVGAGI. The CDR3 has 15 residues. The CDR3 sequence is CATPGGGPHTGELFF. CDR3 DNA: TGTGCCACCCCAGGGGGCGGGCCCCACACCGGGGAGCTGTTTTTT.

The V gene is TRBV7-8, the J gene TRBJ2-7; 12 positions agree with TRBD2. From germline, CDR1 is SGHVS and CDR2 FQNEAQ. The CDR3 totals 14 residues. Trimming cost V 5 bases and J 7 bases; bases outside gene matches: 6. In DNA, the CDR3 is TGTGCCAGCAGCCCTAGCGGGAGGGCCGGGGAGCAGTACTTC. Residues: CASSPSGRAGEQYF.

The chain employs TRBV27 and TRBJ1-2; a possible D gene is TRBD1 (6 bases). This CDR3 is 14 amino acids long. V lost 5 bases and J lost 8, with 18 bases in between. Per the germline V gene, CDR1 is MNHEY and CDR2 is SMNVEV (reference sequence). CDR3: CASSQGPVASGYTF. CDR3 coding DNA: TGTGCCAGCAGTCAGGGGCCAGTCGCCAGCGGCTACACCTTC.

This chain connects TRBV9 to TRBJ1-5; no clear D. The CDR3 has 13 residues. Between the trimmed V and J ends, which lost 5 bases and 6 bases, there was a span of 12 bases. Germline CDR1 reads SGDLS; CDR2 reads YYNGEE. This CDR3 is CASSFSPVQPQHF. CDR3 coding DNA: TGTGCCAGCAGTTTTTCTCCGGTTCAGCCCCAGCATTTT.

The rearrangement joins TRBV28 to TRBJ2-2, with 11 bases lining up with TRBD2. Looked up from germline, CDR1 is MDHEN and CDR2 is SYDVKM. J was trimmed by 5 bases and V by 4 bases; bases with no gene match: 6. The CDR3 extends over 16 amino acids. Here the CDR3 reads CASSSGTSGGTGELFF. For the CDR3, the DNA is TGTGCCAGCAGTTCCGGGACTAGCGGTGGAACCGGGGAGCTGTTTTTT.

The chain joins TRBV7-9 to TRBJ2-7; D perhaps matches TRBD1 (6 bases). This CDR3 contains 15 residues. Trimming took off 1 base at V and 4 bases at J, with 14 bases between the two ends. Germline values: CDR1 SEHNR, CDR2 FQNEAQ (reference sequence). For the CDR3, the DNA is TGTGCCAGCAGCTTAGGCAGGGGCCCTCGATACGAGCAGTACTTC. Its translation is CASSLGRGPRYEQYF.

The V call is TRBV15, the J call TRBJ2-2, with 7 bases aligning to TRBD1. V was clipped by 6 bases and J by 6 bases; unmatched bases: 1. CDR1 LNHNV and CDR2 YYDKDF come from the germline V gene (reference sequence). This CDR3 spans 12 amino acids. CDR3 coding DNA: TGTGCCACCAGAGGACAGGCCGGGGAGCTGTTTTTT. It is translated as CATRGQAGELFF.

V gene TRBV7-9 combines with J gene TRBJ1-1, with a weak D call TRBD1 (6 bases). CDR3 length equals 12 residues. The V gene lost 7 bases and the J gene lost 7 bases, with 13 bases spanning the gap. Germline CDR1 and CDR2: SEHNR and FQNEAQ (reference sequence). The CDR3 loop reads CASTLQGLEAFF. CDR3 DNA: TGTGCCAGCACCCTTCAGGGGCTTGAAGCTTTCTTT.

V usage is TRBV28 and J usage is TRBJ1-1; 10 nucleotides match TRBD1. The CDR3 runs 12 residues. The germline V gene has CDR1 MDHEN and CDR2 SYDVKM. After removal of 2 bases from V and 12 bases from J, the junction contained 3 bases not matched to a gene. The CDR3 DNA follows: TGTGCCAGCAGTTTAGGACAGGGGGGAACTTTCTTT. It is translated as CASSLGQGGTFF.

This clone has a handful of counts. V usage is TRBV7-6 and J usage is TRBJ1-3; 7 nucleotides line up with TRBD1. The CDR3 runs to 18 residues. J was trimmed by 2 bases and V by 5 bases; bases with no gene match: 15. Germline CDR1 is SGHVS and CDR2 is FNYEAQ. CDR3 loop: CASSRAGPQGMTGNTIYF. The CDR3 DNA reads as TGTGCCAGCAGCCGCGCCGGGCCACAGGGGATGACTGGAAACACCATATATTTT.